This TCR beta chain was sequenced for a study of identical twins. Study conclusions and caveats: Cord blood beta clonotypes that were abundant carried fewer insertions, and memory repertoires showed no such trend.

About this clonotype itself: As yet, its antigen is unknown.

The CDR3 loop spans 11 amino acids. Germline-derived CDR1 and CDR2 are DFQATT and SNEGSKA (reference sequence). V dropped 6 bases and J dropped 10 bases, with 13 bases sitting between them. TCRdb passed the 5' RACE reads through MiXCR, listing each CDR3 protein once. The table lists some 1,600,000 distinct CDR3 sequences, roughly a third of them singletons, with approximately 0.29% in the top ten. Source material: cord blood. This rearrangement joins TRBV20-1 to TRBJ2-1; D is possibly TRBD1 or TRBD2 (5 bases each). This receptor was identified in a newborn girl in good health. The CDR3 reads CSARDPMEQFF. CDR3 nucleotide sequence: TGCAGTGCCCGGGACCCAATGGAGCAGTTCTTC.